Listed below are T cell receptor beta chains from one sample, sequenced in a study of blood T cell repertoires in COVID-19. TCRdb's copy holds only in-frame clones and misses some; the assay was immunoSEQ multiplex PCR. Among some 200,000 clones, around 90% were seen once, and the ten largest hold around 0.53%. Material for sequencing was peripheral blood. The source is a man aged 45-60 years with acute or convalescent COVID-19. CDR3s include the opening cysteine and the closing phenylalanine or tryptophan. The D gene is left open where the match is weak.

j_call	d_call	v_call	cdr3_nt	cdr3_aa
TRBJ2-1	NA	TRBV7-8	TGTGCCAGCAGCTTAGGACGGCGAGGGAATGAGCAGTTCTTC	CASSLGRRGNEQFF
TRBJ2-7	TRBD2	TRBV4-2	TGTGCCAGCAGCCAAGGGAATAGCGGGAGCTACGAGCAGTACTTC	CASSQGNSGSYEQYF
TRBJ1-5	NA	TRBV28	TGTGCCAGCAGCTCTATCTTGATGAGTGGCAATCAGCCCCAGCATTTT	CASSSILMSGNQPQHF
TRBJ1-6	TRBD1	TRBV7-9	TGTGCCAGCAGCTTCGCTGGACAGGGCTCCTATAATTCACCCCTCCACTTT	CASSFAGQGSYNSPLHF
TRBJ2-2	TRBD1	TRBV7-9	TGTGCCAGCAGTCGGGACAGTACGAACACCGGGGAGCTGTTTTTT	CASSRDSTNTGELFF
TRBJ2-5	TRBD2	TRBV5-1	TGCGCCAGCAGCGGTTCTAGCGGGAAAGGGGAGACCCAGTACTTC	CASSGSSGKGETQYF
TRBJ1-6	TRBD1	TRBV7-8	TGTGCCAGCAGCTTAGCGCACACAGGGGGCGGCAATTCACCCCTCCACTTT	CASSLAHTGGGNSPLHF
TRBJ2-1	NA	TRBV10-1	TGCGCCAGCAGTGAAAAGGGGGCCGGGGGCAATGAGCAGTTCTTC	CASSEKGAGGNEQFF
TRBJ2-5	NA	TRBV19	TGTGCCAGTAGTAGGTATGGCGGGCAAGAGACCCAGTACTTC	CASSRYGGQETQYF
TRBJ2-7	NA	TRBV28	TGTGCCAGCAGTTTAAGCGGTCAAGTTGCCTACGAGCAGTACTTC	CASSLSGQVAYEQYF
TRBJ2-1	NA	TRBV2	TGTGCCAGCAGTGAAGGGGGGGGCCCTTACAATGAGCAGTTCTTC	CASSEGGGPYNEQFF
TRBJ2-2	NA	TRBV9	TGTGCCAGCAGCAGAGATGGCGGGGTGAACACCGGGGAGCTGTTTTTT	CASSRDGGVNTGELFF
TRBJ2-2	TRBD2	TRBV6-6	TGTGCCAGCAGTCAACCGGGACTAGCGGGATCCCGAGCCACCGGGGAGCTGTTTTTT	CASSQPGLAGSRATGELFF
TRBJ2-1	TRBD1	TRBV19	TGTGCCAGTACGAGACAGGGGCAGGACAATGAGCAGTTCTTC	CASTRQGQDNEQFF
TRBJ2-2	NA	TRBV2	TGTGCCAGCAATCAAATCACCGGGGAGCTGTTTTTT	CASNQITGELFF
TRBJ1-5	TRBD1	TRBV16	TGTGCCAGCAGCCAATCGGGGCAGGGGGCGGGTCAGCCCCAGCATTTT	CASSQSGQGAGQPQHF
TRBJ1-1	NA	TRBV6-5	TGTGCCAGCAGTTACTCCAGTTGGCAGAGTTCCGGGGAAGCTTTCTTT	CASSYSSWQSSGEAFF
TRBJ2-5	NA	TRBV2	TGTGCCAGCAGAAACCGGGAACTGCAAGAGACCCAGTACTTC	CASRNRELQETQYF
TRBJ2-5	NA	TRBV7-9	TGTGCCAGCAGCACCGGACAACAAGAGACCCAGTACTTC	CASSTGQQETQYF
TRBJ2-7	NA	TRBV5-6	TGTGCCAGCAGCTTTGGGCTTCCAACCTACGAGCAGTACTTC	CASSFGLPTYEQYF
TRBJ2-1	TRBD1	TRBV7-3	TGTGCCAGCAGCTTAGACAGGGGATATGAGCAGTTCTTC	CASSLDRGYEQFF
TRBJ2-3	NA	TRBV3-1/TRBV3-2	TGTGCCAGCAGCCAAGAGGGTAGCGGAGGCTATACGCAGTATTTT	CASSQEGSGGYTQYF
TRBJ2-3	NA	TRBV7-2	TGTGCCAGCAGCCCCAGGGGCACAGATACGCAGTATTTT	CASSPRGTDTQYF
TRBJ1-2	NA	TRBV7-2	TGTGCCAGCAGCTTAACCGCTTTGTCGGGGTATGGCTACACCTTC	CASSLTALSGYGYTF
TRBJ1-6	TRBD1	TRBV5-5	TGTGCCAGCAGTTCTGGACAGGGTATAGGGCTCTCCTATAATTCACCCCTCCACTTT	CASSSGQGIGLSYNSPLHF
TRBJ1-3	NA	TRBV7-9	TGTGCCAGCAGCTCCAGAGGGCGGGGAAGCTCTGGAAACACCATATATTTT	CASSSRGRGSSGNTIYF
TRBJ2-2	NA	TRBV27	TGTGCCAGCAGTTTACTAGGGAACACCGGGGAGCTGTTTTTT	CASSLLGNTGELFF
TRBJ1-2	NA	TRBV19	TGTGCCAGTAGTATTGGCCTTAACTATGGCTACACCTTC	CASSIGLNYGYTF
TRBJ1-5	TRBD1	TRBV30	TGTGCCTGGAGTATAGCAGGGGGGAGCAATCAGCCCCAGCATTTT	CAWSIAGGSNQPQHF
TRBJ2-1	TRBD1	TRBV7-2	TGTGCCAGCAGCCATTGGGACAGGGACTCCTACAATGAGCAGTTCTTC	CASSHWDRDSYNEQFF
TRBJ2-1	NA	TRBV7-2	TGTGCCAGCAGCTTAGTAGCAGGGGGGAACTACAATGAGCAGTTCTTC	CASSLVAGGNYNEQFF
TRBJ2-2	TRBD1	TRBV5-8	TGTGCCAGCAGGGGGACAGGGTACGGGGAGCTGTTTTTT	CASRGTGYGELFF
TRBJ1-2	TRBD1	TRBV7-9	TGTGCCAGCAGCTCAAAAGTGGCAGGGGGGAACTATGGCTACACCTTC	CASSSKVAGGNYGYTF
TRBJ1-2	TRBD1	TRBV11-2	TGTGCCAGCAGCTTAGATAATCGGGACAGGGGGAGGTATGGCTACACCTTC	CASSLDNRDRGRYGYTF
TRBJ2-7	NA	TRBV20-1	TGCAGTGCGGGGGCCCGCTACGAGCAGTACTTC	CSAGARYEQYF
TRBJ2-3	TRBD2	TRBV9	TGTGCCAGCAGCGTTAGCGGGGGGGCCGCAGATACGCAGTATTTT	CASSVSGGAADTQYF
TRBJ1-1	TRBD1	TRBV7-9	TGTGCCAGCAGCTCTACGGCGGACAGGGGCACTGAAGCTTTCTTT	CASSSTADRGTEAFF
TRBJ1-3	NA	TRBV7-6	TGTGCCAGCAGCTTATTAGCGGGGACTGGAAACACCATATATTTT	CASSLLAGTGNTIYF
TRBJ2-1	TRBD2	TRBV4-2	TGTGCCAGCAGCCAAGATCTGGAGACTAGCGGGGGTTACAATGAGCAGTTCTTC	CASSQDLETSGGYNEQFF
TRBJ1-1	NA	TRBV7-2	TGTGCCAGCAGCTTAGTCAGGCCTTTAGAAGCTTTCTTT	CASSLVRPLEAFF
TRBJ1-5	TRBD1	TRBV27	TGTGCCAGCAGTACGCTCGGACAGGGCGGTCAGCCCCAGCATTTT	CASSTLGQGGQPQHF
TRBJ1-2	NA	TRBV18	TGTGCCAGCTCATTAGGACAGCTCACGGGAAACTATGGCTACACCTTC	CASSLGQLTGNYGYTF
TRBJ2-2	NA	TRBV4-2	TGTGCCAGCAGCCAAGCAGGGATGAACACCGGGGAGCTGTTTTTT	CASSQAGMNTGELFF
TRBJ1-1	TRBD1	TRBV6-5	TGTGCCAGTGCGACAGGGGGGCGCGCTGAAGCTTTCTTT	CASATGGRAEAFF
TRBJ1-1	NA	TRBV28	TGTGCCAGCAGTTTATCTGGGAGGTACACTGAAGCTTTCTTT	CASSLSGRYTEAFF
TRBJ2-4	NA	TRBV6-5	TGTGCCAGCCGACCTGCTTCGGGCAAAAACATTCAGTACTTC	CASRPASGKNIQYF
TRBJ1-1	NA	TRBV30	TGTGCCTGGTGCTGGGGGCTTAACACTGAAGCTTTCTTT	CAWCWGLNTEAFF